This TCR beta chain was observed in a study of cytomegalovirus exposure and HLA in healthy donors. Study-wide context: There were 350 to 400 genotyped donors. Of these, roughly 86% fell in the genetic ancestry cluster associated with self-reported Caucasian donors. The study's findings and limits: TCR beta sequences reportedly predicted most subjects' HLA-A and HLA-B alleles accurately.

Points on this clone: Its antigen is not identified.

The PCR ran on 60 Vbeta and 13 Jbeta primers. This table comes from immunoSEQ multiplex PCR, and its TCRdb copy is limited to in-frame clones, with some not included. This table holds some 150,000 clones, approximately 80% found once. Germline CDR1 is MNHEY and CDR2 is SVGAGI. The CDR3 is 13 amino acids. The V segment lost 2 bases and the J segment 10 bases; nucleotides outside the gene matches: 4. This chain links TRBV6-5 with TRBJ2-3; 9 nucleotides line up with TRBD2. The source material was PBMCs. This clonotype was obtained from a female donor in good health and CMV-seropositive. CDR3 loop: CASSYPASGAQYF. The CDR3 nucleotides read TGTGCCAGCAGTTACCCCGCTAGCGGGGCGCAGTATTTT.